Following are 20 T cell receptor beta chains from one sample sequenced in a study of T cell responses to AZD1222 COVID-19 vaccine. Libraries were prepared by immunoSEQ multiplex PCR; TCRdb keeps only in-frame clonotypes and omits some of them. The sample has roughly 140,000 clones; about nine tenths are singletons. The sequencing used peripheral blood, collected after recovery from COVID-19. These receptors were obtained from an adult who had recovered from COVID-19.

The rearrangement uses TRBV19 and TRBJ2-1; weak D call: TRBD2 (6 bases). The CDR3 has 15 amino acids. Germline lookup yields CDR1 LNHDA and CDR2 SQIVND (reference sequence). V gave up 3 bases and J gave up 9 bases, with 18 bases separating them. In DNA form, the CDR3 reads TGTGCCAGTAGTATGGTACGGGAGTTTCTTATTGAGCAGTTCTTC. It is translated as CASSMVREFLIEQFF.

V and J are TRBV11-2 and TRBJ2-1; 7 bases are shared with TRBD1. Germline V CDR1 and CDR2: SGHAT, FQNNGV. Germline trimming cut 5 bases from V and 2 bases from J; bases unmatched to any gene: 3. CDR3 size: 14 residues. CDR3 in amino acids: CASSVDRAYNEQFF. CDR3 coding DNA: TGTGCCAGCAGCGTCGACAGGGCCTACAATGAGCAGTTCTTC.

The chain carries TRBV3-1 (or the pseudogene TRBV3-2) and TRBJ2-1; maybe TRBD2 (5 bases). This CDR3 has 17 amino acids. The germline V gene has CDR1 LGHDT and CDR2 YNNKEL (reference sequence). V was shortened by 1 base and J by 4 bases, with 17 bases between the two germline ends. CDR3 amino acids: CASSQGPSGLRYNEQFF. In nucleotides, the CDR3 is TGTGCCAGCAGCCAAGGGCCCAGCGGACTTAGGTACAATGAGCAGTTCTTC.

The rearrangement links TRBV19 to TRBJ1-6; TRBD1 aligns across 7 bases. This CDR3 region has 14 residues. Unmatched junction bases numbered 5, after V lost 3 bases and J lost 9 bases. Germline loops: CDR1 LNHDA, CDR2 SQIVND (reference sequence). CDR3: CASSMRGLGSPLHF. In DNA form, the CDR3 reads TGTGCCAGTAGTATGAGGGGGCTCGGTTCACCCCTCCACTTT.

J is TRBJ2-1 and V is TRBV11-2, with a weak D call TRBD2 (6 bases). V gave up 1 base and J gave up 10 bases, with 8 bases separating them. This CDR3 is 12 amino acids long. The germline CDR1 and CDR2 sequences are SGHAT and FQNNGV. CDR3 DNA: TGTGCCAGCAGCTTAGGGGCGGGGGAGCAGTTCTTC. It codes for CASSLGAGEQFF.

The rearrangement uses TRBV12-3 or TRBV12-4 and TRBJ2-2, with D maybe TRBD2 (6 bases). CDR3 length: 13 amino acids. V gave up 3 bases and J gave up 7 bases, with 9 bases separating them. CDR3 residues: CASSLGGSGELFF. CDR3 DNA sequence: TGTGCCAGCAGTTTGGGGGGAAGCGGGGAGCTGTTTTTT.

This clone was seen repeatedly, ten times or more. This chain joins TRBV18 and TRBJ1-5; perhaps TRBD1 as D (5 bases). The V and J ends lost 2 bases and 3 bases respectively, with 8 bases between them. The germline V gene has CDR1 KGHSH and CDR2 LQKENI. The CDR3 sequence is 14 residues long. DNA for the CDR3: TGTGCCAGCTCACCATGGGACGTCAATCAGCCCCAGCATTTT. This codes for CASSPWDVNQPQHF.

The chain is built from TRBV19 and TRBJ2-1; D is unclear. This CDR3 contains 14 residues. Trimming stripped 5 bases from V and 1 base from J, with 9 bases between. The germline CDR1 and CDR2 sequences are LNHDA and SQIVND (reference sequence). The CDR3 loop is CASSPKPSYNEQFF. The DNA for the CDR3 is TGTGCCAGTAGTCCAAAACCTTCCTACAATGAGCAGTTCTTC. Combining the CDR3 with reference TRBV19 and TRBJ2-1 gives the whole variable domain DGGITQSPKYLFRKEGQNVTLSCEQNLNHDAMYWYRQDPGQGLRLIYYSQIVNDFQKGDIAEGYSVSREKKESFPLTVTSAQKNPTAFYLCASSPKPSYNEQFFGPGTRLTVL.

J is TRBJ2-7 and V is TRBV27; D may be TRBD1 or TRBD2 (6 bases each). V was pared by 3 bases and J by 5 bases, with 14 bases between. The CDR3 runs 14 residues. CDR1 MNHEY and CDR2 SMNVEV come from the germline V gene (reference sequence). The CDR3: CASSFLGGPDEQYF. DNA for the CDR3: TGTGCCAGCAGTTTCCTCGGGGGCCCTGACGAGCAGTACTTC.

This clone was recorded only once. The V gene is TRBV2, the J gene TRBJ1-5, with a tentative D call TRBD1 (5 bases). Germline V gene sequence: CDR1 SNHLY, CDR2 FYNNEI. With 6 bases removed from V and 3 bases from J, the gap between germline ends came to 18 bases. The CDR3 covers 16 residues. The CDR3 region is CASRGWGGYDNQPQHF. DNA for the CDR3: TGTGCCAGCAGGGGATGGGGGGGATATGACAATCAGCCCCAGCATTTT.

This clone occurred a few times. J is TRBJ2-2 and V is TRBV4-2; 8 bases map to TRBD2. The CDR3 length is 17 residues. CDR1 and CDR2 (germline): LGHNA, YNFKEQ. Losses at the gene ends were 0 bases for V and 1 base for J; bases not matched to a gene: 4. The CDR3 loop reads CASSQDGTSGNTGELFF. The CDR3 DNA reads as TGTGCCAGCAGCCAAGATGGAACTAGCGGGAACACCGGGGAGCTGTTTTTT.

This sequence joins TRBV10-3 and TRBJ1-1; D remains ambiguous. The V gene's germline CDR1 is ENHRY and CDR2 SYGVKD. The CDR3 spans 14 residues. Trimming took off 4 bases at V and 1 base at J, with 10 bases between the two ends. Here the CDR3 reads CAISADGRNTEAFF. For the CDR3, the DNA is TGTGCCATCAGTGCGGACGGAAGGAACACTGAAGCTTTCTTT.

The chain recombines TRBV6-1 with TRBJ2-6; D not resolved. CDR1 is MNHNS and CDR2 is SASEGT in the germline V gene. V dropped 3 bases and J dropped 4 bases, with 10 bases sitting between them. CDR3 size: 15 residues. The CDR3 loop is CASSDPFGGANVLTF. CDR3 DNA sequence: TGTGCCAGCAGTGATCCGTTTGGGGGGGCCAACGTCCTGACTTTC.

V is TRBV28 and J is TRBJ1-2; a possible D gene is TRBD1 (5 bases). This CDR3 contains 14 residues. The germline gives CDR1 MDHEN, CDR2 SYDVKM. V lost 7 bases to trimming and J lost 12 bases, with 24 bases between them. CDR3 in DNA: TGTGCCAGCACCGTCTTGGGCAAGACAGCGGTGGACACCTTC. Its protein product is CASTVLGKTAVDTF.

V and J are TRBV6-6 and TRBJ1-2, with D hard to call. The CDR3 loop spans 12 amino acids. V lost 5 bases to trimming and J lost 2 bases, with 6 bases between them. The germline V gene has CDR1 MNHNY and CDR2 SVGAGI (reference sequence). The CDR3 sequence: CASSTVNYGYTF. The CDR3 nucleotides read TGTGCCAGCAGTACAGTCAACTATGGCTACACCTTC.

The chain carries TRBV18 and TRBJ2-1; 8 positions match TRBD2. CDR1 and CDR2 from the germline V gene are KGHSH and LQKENI. CDR3 length: 17 amino acids. The trim removed 3 bases at V and 0 bases at J, leaving 7 bases unmatched. The CDR3 DNA sequence: TGTGCCAGCTCACCCATAAGCGGGGGAAGCTCCTACAATGAGCAGTTCTTC. Its protein is CASSPISGGSSYNEQFF.

The V gene is TRBV19, the J gene TRBJ2-2; no reliable D call. Trimming cost V 1 base and J 4 bases, with 7 bases left between them. In germline, CDR1 is LNHDA, CDR2 SQIVND (reference sequence). The CDR3 length is 14 residues. The CDR3 DNA is TGTGCCAGTAGTATAGGTGTAATCACCGGGGAGCTGTTTTTT. It encodes CASSIGVITGELFF.

The chain joins TRBV7-9 to TRBJ1-4; TRBD1 matches at 7 bases. The ends lost 4 bases at V and 8 bases at J; junction bases unmatched: 10. The CDR3 has 15 residues. Germline-derived CDR1 and CDR2 are SEHNR and FQNEAQ (reference sequence). The CDR3 DNA sequence: TGTGCCAGCAGCTCAGGGGACAGCCAGGGGGAAAAACTGTTTTTT. Amino acid sequence: CASSSGDSQGEKLFF.

The chain employs TRBV7-9 and TRBJ1-5; no definite D call. The CDR3 covers 13 residues. V was pared by 4 bases and J by 4 bases, with 8 bases between. Germline V lookup: CDR1 SEHNR, CDR2 FQNEAQ (reference sequence). The CDR3 DNA follows: TGTGCCAGCAGCTCCCACCTGAATCAGCCCCAGCATTTT. Encoded protein: CASSSHLNQPQHF.

The gene calls are TRBV6-5 and TRBJ2-3, with D uncertain. From germline, CDR1 is MNHEY and CDR2 SVGAGI. V was shortened by 2 bases and J by 4 bases, with 13 bases between the two germline ends. This CDR3 comprises 15 residues. In nucleotides, the CDR3 is TGTGCCAGCAGTTACAAAGTCGACCGCGCAGATACGCAGTATTTT. This encodes CASSYKVDRADTQYF.